The sequence of this T cell receptor (beta chain) was determined in a study of vaccination effects on CD4 cells after COVID-19. About this clone itself: Its antigen is still unknown.

Sequencing was preceded by expansion of antigen-specific CD4+ T cells with viral peptide pools in the ViraFEST assay. It was after approximately 11 days of culture that CD4+ T cells were isolated. The authors replaced half the medium with IL-2 medium on days 3 and 7. Clones were sequenced by immunoSEQ multiplex PCR, and TCRdb holds only the in-frame ones, with some missing. The sample lists over 55,000 clones, roughly four fifths occurring once. The V gene's germline CDR1 is SGHKS and CDR2 YYEKEE (reference sequence). The CDR3 runs to 15 residues. The junction had 8 bases not matched to a gene; V was cut back by 2 bases and J by 5 bases.

The sample in question was CD4+ T cells from PBMCs cultured with HCoV-229E spike peptides, obtained before COVID-19 vaccination. This TCR was recovered from a human donor who received a COVID-19 vaccine. The chain uses TRBV5-5 and TRBJ2-5, with 8 bases aligning to TRBD1. CDR3 coding DNA: TGTGCCAGCAGCTTTAGACAGGGGAAAGGGGAGACCCAGTACTTC. Its translation is CASSFRQGKGETQYF.